These 20 T cell receptor beta chains share one sample of origin, sequenced in a study of OX40 agonist ivuxolimab in advanced cancers. Sequencing was performed with immunoSEQ multiplex PCR; in TCRdb, only in-frame clones are kept and a portion is missing. The table shows over 45,000 clones, with around 90% occurring only once. The material sequenced was CD4+ or CD8+ T cells sorted from blood, taken in a trial of the OX40 agonist ivuxolimab. These receptors came from an adult with an advanced solid tumor such as melanoma, head and neck, liver or kidney cancer.

V and J are TRBV5-1 and TRBJ2-6, with a weak D call TRBD1 (6 bases). V was pared by 4 bases and J by 1 base, with 18 bases between. This CDR3 is 18 amino acids long. Germline CDR1 and CDR2: SGHRS and YFSETQ. This chain's CDR3 is CASSHQGPELSGANVLTF. CDR3 nucleotide sequence: TGCGCCAGCAGCCACCAGGGGCCGGAACTATCTGGGGCCAACGTCCTGACTTTC.

This chain joins TRBV7-2 and TRBJ1-5; 9 bases are shared with TRBD1. The trim removed 1 base at V and 10 bases at J, leaving 11 bases unmatched. CDR1 SGHTA and CDR2 FQGNSA come from the germline V gene. CDR3 length: 16 amino acids. For the CDR3, the DNA is TGTGCCAGCAGCTTAGGTCCGGGACAGGGTGGGGGACCCCAGCATTTT. It encodes CASSLGPGQGGGPQHF.

The chain links TRBV27 to TRBJ2-7; TRBD1 agrees at 12 bases. The V segment lost 5 bases and the J segment 5 bases; nucleotides outside the gene matches: 7. Germline CDR1 MNHEY, CDR2 SMNVEV (reference sequence). This CDR3 region has 15 residues. The CDR3 region has the DNA TGTGCCAGCAGTAAACCGGGACAGGGGGCCCACGAGCAGTACTTC. This encodes CASSKPGQGAHEQYF.

The V call is TRBV11-3, the J call TRBJ2-5; 11 bases are shared with TRBD2. The V gene's germline CDR1 is SGHNT and CDR2 YENEEA. V trimming: 1 base; J trimming: 4 bases; junction bases outside the gene matches: 17. The CDR3 covers 20 residues. In DNA form, the CDR3 reads TGTGCCAGCAGCTTAGCCGGGGTAGCGGGAGGGAAGACTATTCGAGAGACCCAGTACTTC. It is translated as CASSLAGVAGGKTIRETQYF.

The V and J genes are TRBV5-4 and TRBJ2-5; 11 bases map to TRBD2. Trimming cost V 4 bases and J 5 bases; bases outside gene matches: 10. CDR1 and CDR2 from the germline V gene are SGHNT and YYREEE (reference sequence). There are 16 residues in the CDR3. The CDR3 DNA is TGTGCCAGCAGCAGGTCGGGGACTAGCGGCCAGGAGACCCAGTACTTC. Translation gives CASSRSGTSGQETQYF.

This chain uses TRBV2 with TRBJ2-3, with TRBD2 matching 11 bases. V lost 6 bases, J lost 8 bases, and 13 bases stayed unmatched. CDR3 length: 16 amino acids. CDR1 is SNHLY, CDR2 FYNNEI, per germline. CDR3: CASRGDIAGGHSTQYF. The DNA for the CDR3 is TGTGCCAGCAGGGGGGACATAGCGGGAGGGCATAGTACGCAGTATTTT.

CDR3: CASSSFYEQYF. The CDR3 region has the DNA TGTGCCAGCAGTTCTTTCTACGAGCAGTACTTC. The J gene is TRBJ2-7, the V gene TRBV28, with D unclear. Germline CDR1 MDHEN, CDR2 SYDVKM. This CDR3 is built from 11 residues. V was shortened by 4 bases and J by 3 bases, with 4 bases between the two germline ends. The whole variable domain, remainder taken from reference TRBV28 and TRBJ2-7, is DVKVTQSSRYLVKRTGEKVFLECVQDMDHENMFWYRQDPGLGLRLIYFSYDVKMKEKGDIPEGYSVSREKKERFSLILESASTNQTSMYLCASSSFYEQYFGPGTRLTVT.

This clone was detected once. The V gene is TRBV14, the J gene TRBJ2-7; no firm D call. Trimming left V 1 base short and J 4 bases short, with 8 bases between. Germline CDR1 and CDR2: SGHDN and FVKESK. This CDR3 spans 13 amino acids. The CDR3 bases are TGTGCCAGCAGCCAAGGGAGAACTTACGAGCAGTACTTC. This gives the protein CASSQGRTYEQYF.

The V gene is TRBV18, the J gene TRBJ2-2; 10 bases align to TRBD2. The CDR3 runs to 17 residues. Germline CDR1 is KGHSH and CDR2 is LQKENI. Germline trimming cut 6 bases from V and 5 bases from J; bases unmatched to any gene: 12. CDR3 in DNA: TGTGCCAGCTCCCACTTGGGGCTAGCGGGAGAGACCGGGGAGCTGTTTTTT. Protein: CASSHLGLAGETGELFF.

This sequence joins TRBV2 and TRBJ1-2; D perhaps matches TRBD1 (6 bases). This CDR3 region has 13 residues. Trimming left V 4 bases short and J 2 bases short, with 8 bases between. Germline CDR1 is SNHLY and CDR2 is FYNNEI. Written as DNA, the CDR3 is TGTGCCAGCAGTGTCCAGGGGAACTATGGCTACACCTTC. It is translated as CASSVQGNYGYTF.

The chain has TRBV5-1 and TRBJ2-5; TRBD1 might be the D (6 bases). The CDR3 extends over 14 amino acids. Trimming removed 0 bases from V and 1 base from J, with 7 bases in between. Germline CDR1 reads SGHRS; CDR2 reads YFSETQ. The chain's CDR3 is CASSLGQVQETQYF. Here the CDR3 DNA reads TGCGCCAGCAGCTTGGGACAGGTCCAAGAGACCCAGTACTTC.

The genes are TRBV4-1 and TRBJ1-1, with TRBD1 matching over 10 bases. The CDR3 totals 17 residues. Losses at the gene ends were 2 bases for V and 1 base for J; bases not matched to a gene: 7. The germline V gene encodes CDR1 MGHRA and CDR2 YSYEKL. CDR3 DNA: TGCGCCAGCAGCCAAAATTCCGGGACAGGGGCGAACACTGAAGCTTTCTTT. This codes for CASSQNSGTGANTEAFF.

This sequence joins TRBV4-1 and TRBJ1-6; D ambiguous. V dropped 0 bases and J dropped 8 bases, with 11 bases sitting between them. The germline V gene has CDR1 MGHRA and CDR2 YSYEKL. There are 15 residues in the CDR3. CDR3 sequence (DNA): TGCGCCAGCAGCCAAGATGGTGTTTATGATTCACCCCTCCACTTT. Amino acids: CASSQDGVYDSPLHF.

This chain connects TRBV10-2 to TRBJ1-6; possibly TRBD1 for D (6 bases). Germline lookup yields CDR1 WSHSY and CDR2 SAAADI. Trimming removed 10 bases at V and 7 bases at J, with 20 bases between. This CDR3 comprises 15 residues. The CDR3 loop reads CATKTQGTGNSPLHF. As DNA, the CDR3 is TGCGCCACCAAAACACAGGGTACGGGAAATTCACCCCTCCACTTT.

The chain has TRBV18 and TRBJ1-5, with TRBD1 as a possible D gene (6 bases). In germline, CDR1 is KGHSH, CDR2 LQKENI. V dropped 4 bases and J dropped 2 bases, with 15 bases sitting between them. The CDR3 consists of 16 residues. The CDR3 is CASSRAGAAGNQPQHF. The CDR3 region has the DNA TGTGCCAGCTCACGGGCAGGGGCAGCGGGCAATCAGCCCCAGCATTTT. The full variable domain, in which reference TRBV18 and TRBJ1-5 provide the parts outside the CDR3, is NAGVMQNPRHLVRRRGQEARLRCSPMKGHSHVYWYRQLPEEGLKFMVYLQKENIIDESGMPKERFSAEFPKEGPSILRIQQVVRGDSAAYFCASSRAGAAGNQPQHFGDGTRLSIL.

The CDR3 DNA reads TGCAGCGTTGGGCGGGAGAAGGGGACCCAGTACTTC. It translates to CSVGREKGTQYF. This sequence joins TRBV29-1 and TRBJ2-5; 7 bases agree with TRBD2. The CDR3 has 12 residues. Germline loops: CDR1 SQVTM, CDR2 ANQGSEA. V dropped 4 bases and J dropped 7; count of bases not matched to a gene: 6. Variable domain in full (rest from reference TRBV29-1 and TRBJ2-5): SAVISQKPSRDICQRGTSLTIQCQVDSQVTMMFWYRQQPGQSLTLIATANQGSEATYESGFVIDKFPISRPNLTFSTLTVSNMSPEDSSIYLCSVGREKGTQYFGPGTRLLVL.

The V call is TRBV4-2, the J call TRBJ2-2; TRBD2 matches 14 bases. V shed 5 bases and J 2 bases; nucleotides not matched to a gene: 10. Germline V gives CDR1 LGHNA, CDR2 YNFKEQ. The CDR3 totals 19 residues. The chain's CDR3 is CASSLRGLAGAGNTGELFF. CDR3 DNA sequence: TGTGCCAGCAGCTTGAGGGGACTAGCGGGAGCGGGAAACACCGGGGAGCTGTTTTTT.

The chain couples TRBV5-5 to TRBJ1-1, with D unclear. The CDR3 runs 12 residues. Trimming cost V 4 bases and J 11 bases, with 15 bases left between them. The germline V gene has CDR1 SGHKS and CDR2 YYEKEE (reference sequence). The CDR3 DNA reads TGTGCCAGCAGCCCGGGCCCACGAGTTGCTTTCTTT. The encoded protein is CASSPGPRVAFF.

The chain couples TRBV9 to TRBJ1-3; TRBD1 is a possible D gene (6 bases). This CDR3 is built from 14 residues. Germline CDR1 and CDR2: SGDLS and YYNGEE. Trimming removed 1 base at V and 8 bases at J, with 13 bases between. The CDR3 sequence is CASSVYHRADTIYF. The CDR3 nucleotides are TGTGCCAGCAGCGTATACCACAGGGCGGACACCATATATTTT.

This chain joins TRBV4-2 and TRBJ1-2; D is ambiguous. This CDR3 region has 16 residues. Germline V CDR1 and CDR2: LGHNA, YNFKEQ. V gave up 0 bases and J gave up 1 base, with 12 bases separating them. CDR3 region: CASSQDWKRDNYGYTF. The CDR3 nucleotides read TGTGCCAGCAGCCAAGATTGGAAGAGGGATAACTATGGCTACACCTTC.